This record covers a single T cell receptor beta chain. This clonotype was seen more than once but under ten times. The antigen it binds to is not known. Per-base qualities were not stored, and no clone one base away is much larger. TCR beta CDR3 regions were amplified from RNA transcripts for repertoire sequencing. HTBI primers and the Qiagen OneStep RT-PCR kit were used in a first-round RT-PCR, which was followed by a second-round multiplex PCR, size selection and purification. Libraries were sequenced on an Illumina HiSeq2000 using paired-end 100 bp reads. Regarding the original processing steps: Reads were processed with SOAPnuke, discarding reads with adapters, uncalled bases, mean Phred below 15, or no exact constant-primer or identifier match. COPE v1.2.5 was used to merge the high-quality paired reads. Clonotypes were defined as unique nucleotide sequences and were aligned to IMGT TRB V, D and J references using MiTCR v1.1. The analysis was limited to V-J combinations with a frequency above 0.0001, which together covered 99.2% of repertoires. For each V-J combination, a TCR clonal expansion and chaos score was defined as the ratio of F50 clonal expansion to chaos observed in the TCRdist matrix. Welch's t-statistics and random forest were used to reduce the features to about a dozen V-J combinations, which were then used as input to a naive Bayes classifier. Thyroid-blood repertoire similarity was quantified with the Morisita-Horn index. TCRdb reworked the public reads: Q25 trimming with fastp, MiXCR clone assembly, productive beta chains retained. Identical CDR3 proteins give one entry, which carries the most common genes and DNA. TCRdb, not the authors, supplied the V and J calls. The sample table contains 150,000 to 200,000 distinct CDR3 sequences; only one count was recorded for less than 45% of them. Roughly 6% of the sample goes to the ten largest clones.

Ophthalmopathy patients were characterized by moderately to severely active disease, a Clinical Activity Score of at least 3, a NOSPECS grade of at least 4, and a disease duration under 3 months. Patients were excluded if they had other autoimmune diseases, uncontrolled infections, pregnancy or lactation. Diagnosis was based on clinical symptoms, serum thyroxine, TRAb, thyroid ultrasound and orbital computed tomography. Using Ficoll-Paque density gradient centrifugation, PBMCs were isolated from less than 13 ml of fresh peripheral blood. Trizol reagent was used to extract the total RNA, and its quality was then checked on an Agilent 2100 Bioanalyzer. The record originates from a study of Graves' ophthalmopathy and Graves' hyperthyroidism (dated by TCRdb to 2017 to 2018). Broadly, across the study: Peripheral blood was collected at initial diagnosis, before any treatment. TCR beta repertoire signatures were used to distinguish Graves' ophthalmopathy from Graves' hyperthyroidism and to predict progression to ophthalmopathy. In total, 135 blood samples were TCR-sequenced: around 42 ophthalmopathy, under 85 hyperthyroidism and some 17 hyperthyroidism-to-ophthalmopathy patients. To explore V-J signatures that distinguish ophthalmopathy from hyperthyroidism, a discovery set of about a hundred patients was enrolled, made up of around 40 with ophthalmopathy and roughly 55 with stable hyperthyroidism. For independent validation, a separate cohort was made up of 18 to 20 hyperthyroidism patients plus 17 patients who later progressed from hyperthyroidism to ophthalmopathy. In roughly six hyperthyroidism patients, T-cell repertoires of thyroid tissue and blood were compared. Following sampling, methimazole starting at 30 mg daily was administered to hyperthyroidism patients, and high-dose intravenous methylprednisolone was administered to ophthalmopathy patients. The roughly 94 discovery patients were randomly split 7:3 into training and test sets.

Summary of the overall study and its limitations: The 13-signature model separated ophthalmopathy from stable hyperthyroidism with over 85% sensitivity and just under 84% specificity in cross-validation, and 80%/75% in the test set. In validation, the model predicted ophthalmopathy progression with about 70% sensitivity and roughly 72% specificity; more than ten predicted patients were CT-confirmed with GO in a median of approximately six months. Sample size was not predetermined statistically, and investigators were not blinded to group allocation. Among expanded thyroid clonotypes with frequency above 0.001, most also showed up in blood, which suggests that blood repertoires may reflect the thyroid immune response.

For this chain, trimming is 9 bases at the V end and 2 bases at the J end, and the number of junction bases without a gene match is 11. The CDR3 contains 15 residues, cysteine and phenylalanine counted. Left in the record is the CDR3 DNA by itself, 45 bases read in frame from the first base. The germline V gene provides CDR1 MDHEN and CDR2 SYDVKM. The sequencing sample was made of peripheral blood. The source of this sequence is a woman between 40 and 55 years old with Graves' ophthalmopathy. Donor details come from another sample of the same person, matched by shared clones. The chain employs TRBV28 and TRBJ2-7, and 9 bases in between align with TRBD1. The DNA reads as follows: TGTGCCAGTGAAGGGACAGGGAAATCCCCCTACGAGCAGTACTTC. Its protein is CASEGTGKSPYEQYF.